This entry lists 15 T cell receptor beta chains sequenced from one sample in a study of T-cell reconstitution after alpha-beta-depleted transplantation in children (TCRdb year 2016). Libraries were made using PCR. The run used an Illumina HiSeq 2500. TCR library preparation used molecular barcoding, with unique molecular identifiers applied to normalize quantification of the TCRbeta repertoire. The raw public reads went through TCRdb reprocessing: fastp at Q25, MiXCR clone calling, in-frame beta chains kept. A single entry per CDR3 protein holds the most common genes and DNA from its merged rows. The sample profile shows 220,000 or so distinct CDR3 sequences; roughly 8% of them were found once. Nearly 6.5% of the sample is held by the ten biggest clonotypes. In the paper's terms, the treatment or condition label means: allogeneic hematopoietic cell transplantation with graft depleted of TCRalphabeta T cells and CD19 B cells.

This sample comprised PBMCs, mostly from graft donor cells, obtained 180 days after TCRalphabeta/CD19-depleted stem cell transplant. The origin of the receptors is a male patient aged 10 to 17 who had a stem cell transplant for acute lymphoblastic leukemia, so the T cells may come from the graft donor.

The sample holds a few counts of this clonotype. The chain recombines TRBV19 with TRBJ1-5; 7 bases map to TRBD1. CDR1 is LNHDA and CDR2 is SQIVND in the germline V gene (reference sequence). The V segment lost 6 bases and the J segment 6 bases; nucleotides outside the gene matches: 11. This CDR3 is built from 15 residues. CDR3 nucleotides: TGTGCCAGTAGCCGGGGACAGCAAATTCGTCAGCCCCAGCATTTT. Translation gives CASSRGQQIRQPQHF.

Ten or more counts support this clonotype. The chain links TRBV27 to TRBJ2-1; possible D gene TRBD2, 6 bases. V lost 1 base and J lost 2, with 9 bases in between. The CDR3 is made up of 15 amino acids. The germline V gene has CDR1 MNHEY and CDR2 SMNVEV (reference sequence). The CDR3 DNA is TGTGCCAGCAGTTTATTAGCGGCCACCTACAATGAGCAGTTCTTC. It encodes CASSLLAATYNEQFF.

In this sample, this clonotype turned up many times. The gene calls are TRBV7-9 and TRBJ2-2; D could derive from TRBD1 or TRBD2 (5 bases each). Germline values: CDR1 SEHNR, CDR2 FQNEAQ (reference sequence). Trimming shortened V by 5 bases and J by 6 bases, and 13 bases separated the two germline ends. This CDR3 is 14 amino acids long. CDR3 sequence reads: CASSTILGAGELFF. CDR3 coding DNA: TGTGCCAGCAGCACTATATTGGGGGCCGGGGAGCTGTTTTTT.

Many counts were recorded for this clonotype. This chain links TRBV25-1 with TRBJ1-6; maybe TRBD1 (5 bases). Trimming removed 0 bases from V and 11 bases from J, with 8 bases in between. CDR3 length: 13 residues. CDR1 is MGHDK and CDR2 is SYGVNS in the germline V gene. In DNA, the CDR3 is TGTGCCAGCAGTGAATATATAGGGGCACCCCTCCACTTT. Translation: CASSEYIGAPLHF.

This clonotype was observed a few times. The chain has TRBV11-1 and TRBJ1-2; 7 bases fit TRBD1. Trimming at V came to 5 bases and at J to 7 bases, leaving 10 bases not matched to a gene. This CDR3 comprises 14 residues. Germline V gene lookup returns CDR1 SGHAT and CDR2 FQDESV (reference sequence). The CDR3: CASSPLYHRGGYTF. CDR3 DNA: TGTGCCAGCAGCCCCCTTTACCACAGGGGTGGCTACACCTTC.

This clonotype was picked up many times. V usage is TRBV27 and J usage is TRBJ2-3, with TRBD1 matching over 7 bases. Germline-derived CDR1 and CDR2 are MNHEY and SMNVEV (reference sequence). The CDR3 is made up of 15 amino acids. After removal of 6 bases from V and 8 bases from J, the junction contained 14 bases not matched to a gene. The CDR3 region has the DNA TGTGCCAGCAGATCTTTTGGGACAGCCCCCGGTACGCAGTATTTT. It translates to CASRSFGTAPGTQYF.

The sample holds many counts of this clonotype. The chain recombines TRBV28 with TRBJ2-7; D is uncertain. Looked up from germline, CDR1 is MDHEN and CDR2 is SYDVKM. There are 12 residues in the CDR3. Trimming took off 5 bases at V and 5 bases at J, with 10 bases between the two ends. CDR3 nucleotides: TGTGCCAGCAGTCTAAGACTCGACGAGCAGTACTTC. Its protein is CASSLRLDEQYF.

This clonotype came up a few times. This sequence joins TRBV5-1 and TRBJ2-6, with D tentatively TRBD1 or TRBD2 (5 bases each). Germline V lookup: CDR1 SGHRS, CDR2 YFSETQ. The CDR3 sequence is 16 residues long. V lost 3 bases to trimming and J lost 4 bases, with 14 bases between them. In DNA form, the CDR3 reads TGCGCCAGCAGCTCAGCCCCGGGACCCGGGGCCAACGTCCTGACTTTC. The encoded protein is CASSSAPGPGANVLTF.

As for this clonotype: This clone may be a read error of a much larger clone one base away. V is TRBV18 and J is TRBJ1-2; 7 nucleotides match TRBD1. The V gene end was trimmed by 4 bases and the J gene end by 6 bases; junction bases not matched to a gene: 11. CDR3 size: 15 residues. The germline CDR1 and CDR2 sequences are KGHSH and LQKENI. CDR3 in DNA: TGTGCCAGCTCACGCAGGACAGGCCTCAACGATGGCTACACCTTC. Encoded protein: CASSRRTGLNDGYTF.

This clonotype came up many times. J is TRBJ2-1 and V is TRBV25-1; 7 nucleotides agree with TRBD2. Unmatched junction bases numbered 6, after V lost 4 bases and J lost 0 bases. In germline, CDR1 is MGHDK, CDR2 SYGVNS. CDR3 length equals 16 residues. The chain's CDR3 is CASSGGGSGSYNEQFF. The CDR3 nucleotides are TGTGCCAGCAGTGGGGGCGGGAGTGGCTCCTACAATGAGCAGTTCTTC.

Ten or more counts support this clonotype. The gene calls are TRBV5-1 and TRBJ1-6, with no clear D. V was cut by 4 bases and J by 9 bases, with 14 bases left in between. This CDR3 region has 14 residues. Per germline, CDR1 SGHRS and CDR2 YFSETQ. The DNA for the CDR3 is TGCGCCAGCAGCCCCCGGACTGTGGGTTCACCCCTCCACTTT. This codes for CASSPRTVGSPLHF.

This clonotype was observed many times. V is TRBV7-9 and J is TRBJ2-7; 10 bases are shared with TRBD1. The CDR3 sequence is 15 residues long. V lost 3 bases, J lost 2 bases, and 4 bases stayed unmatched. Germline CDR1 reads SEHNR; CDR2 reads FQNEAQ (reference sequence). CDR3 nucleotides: TGTGCCAGCAGCTTTATAGGACAGGGGGCCTACGAGCAGTACTTC. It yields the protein CASSFIGQGAYEQYF. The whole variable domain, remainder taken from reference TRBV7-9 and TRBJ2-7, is DTGVSQNPRHKITKRGQNVTFRCDPISEHNRLYWYRQTLGQGPEFLTYFQNEAQLEKSRLLSDRFSAERPKGSFSTLEIQRTEQGDSAMYLCASSFIGQGAYEQYFGPGTRLTVT.

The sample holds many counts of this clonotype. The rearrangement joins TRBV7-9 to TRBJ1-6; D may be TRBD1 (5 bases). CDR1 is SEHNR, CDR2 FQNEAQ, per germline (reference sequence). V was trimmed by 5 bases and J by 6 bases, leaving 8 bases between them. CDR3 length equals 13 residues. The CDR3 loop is CASSPDSNSPLHF. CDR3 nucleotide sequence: TGTGCCAGCAGCCCCGACAGTAATTCACCCCTCCACTTT.

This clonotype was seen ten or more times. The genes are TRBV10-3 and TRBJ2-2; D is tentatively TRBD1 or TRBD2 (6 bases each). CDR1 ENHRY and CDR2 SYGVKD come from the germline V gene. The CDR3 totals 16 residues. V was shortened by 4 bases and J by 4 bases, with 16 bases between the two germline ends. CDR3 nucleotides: TGTGCCATCAGTGCGGTCCGGGGGCGGATCACCGGGGAGCTGTTTTTT. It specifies CAISAVRGRITGELFF.

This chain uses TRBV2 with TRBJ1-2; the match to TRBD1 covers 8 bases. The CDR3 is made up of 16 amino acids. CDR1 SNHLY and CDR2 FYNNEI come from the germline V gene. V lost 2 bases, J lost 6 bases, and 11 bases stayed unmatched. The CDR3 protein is CASSERGQARPNGYTF. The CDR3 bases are TGTGCCAGCAGTGAACGGGGACAGGCCAGGCCGAATGGCTACACCTTC.